Presented here are 4 T cell receptor beta chains from one specimen sequenced in a study of blood T cell repertoires in COVID-19. Libraries were prepared by immunoSEQ multiplex PCR; TCRdb keeps only in-frame clonotypes and omits some of them. In the table there are over 150,000 clones, 85% of which are singletons. Sequenced sample: peripheral blood. All receptors derive from a woman of 80 years or more with COVID-19, enrolled during active disease.

The V gene is TRBV3-1 (or the pseudogene TRBV3-2), the J gene TRBJ2-5; TRBD2 matches at 12 bases. This CDR3 has 16 amino acids. From germline, CDR1 is LGHDT and CDR2 YNNKEL (reference sequence). After removal of 4 bases from V and 1 base from J, the junction contained 4 bases not matched to a gene. CDR3 nucleotides: TGTGCCAGCAGCCTTTCTAGCGGGGGGGCCCAAGAGACCCAGTACTTC. Translation gives CASSLSSGGAQETQYF.

The rearrangement uses TRBV7-8 and TRBJ2-5; weak D call: TRBD1 (5 bases). With 5 bases removed from V and 4 bases from J, the gap between germline ends came to 11 bases. This CDR3 is 13 amino acids long. Germline CDR1 is SGHVS and CDR2 is FQNEAQ. The CDR3, as DNA: TGTGCCAGCAGCAAAACAGGAAGAGAGACCCAGTACTTC. Its protein is CASSKTGRETQYF.

J is TRBJ1-2 and V is TRBV20-1, with D possibly TRBD1 on 5 matching bases. This CDR3 comprises 14 residues. Germline lookup yields CDR1 DFQATT and CDR2 SNEGSKA (reference sequence). Trimming took off 3 bases at V and 2 bases at J, with 13 bases between the two ends. CDR3 residues: CSASGQGLNYGYTF. The CDR3 DNA reads as TGCAGTGCTAGTGGCCAGGGATTAAACTATGGCTACACCTTC.

The chain recombines TRBV3-1 (or the pseudogene TRBV3-2) with TRBJ1-2; no definite D call. This CDR3 has 13 amino acids. The germline V gene has CDR1 LGHDT and CDR2 YNNKEL (reference sequence). V gave up 0 bases and J gave up 7 bases, with 9 bases separating them. CDR3 sequence reads: CASSQESGGGYTF. The CDR3 DNA reads TGTGCCAGCAGCCAAGAATCAGGAGGTGGCTACACCTTC.